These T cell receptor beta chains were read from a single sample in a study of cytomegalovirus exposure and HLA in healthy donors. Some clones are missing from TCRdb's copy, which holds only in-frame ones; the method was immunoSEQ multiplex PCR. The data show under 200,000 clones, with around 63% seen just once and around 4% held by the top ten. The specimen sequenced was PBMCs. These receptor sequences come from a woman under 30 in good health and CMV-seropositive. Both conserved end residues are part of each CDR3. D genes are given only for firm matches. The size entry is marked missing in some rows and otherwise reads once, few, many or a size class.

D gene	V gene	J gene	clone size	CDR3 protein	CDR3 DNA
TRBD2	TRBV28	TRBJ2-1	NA	CASSSPPGLADQGVNNEQFF	TGTGCCAGCAGTTCGCCCCCGGGACTAGCGGATCAGGGAGTAAACAATGAGCAGTTCTTC
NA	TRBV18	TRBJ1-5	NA	CASSPSLGLGGGRQPQHF	TGTGCCAGCTCACCGTCCTTGGGCTTGGGCGGGGGGCGACAGCCCCAGCATTTT
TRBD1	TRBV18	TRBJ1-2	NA	CASSPSGTGGNYGYTF	TGTGCCAGCTCACCATCCGGGACAGGGGGAAACTATGGCTACACCTTC
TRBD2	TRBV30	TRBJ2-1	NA	CAWSVLGLAQDEQFF	TGTGCCTGGAGTGTCCTGGGACTAGCGCAGGATGAGCAGTTCTTC
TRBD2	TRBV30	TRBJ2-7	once	CAWSTNLAGQYF	TGTGCCTGGAGCACCAACTTAGCGGGGCAGTACTTC
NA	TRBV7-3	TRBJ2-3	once	CASSAAYTDTQYF	TGTGCCAGCAGCGCCGCCTACACAGATACGCAGTATTTT
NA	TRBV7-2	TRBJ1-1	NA	CASSPGGMIAEAFF	TGTGCCAGCAGCCCCGGGGGGATGATCGCTGAAGCTTTCTTT
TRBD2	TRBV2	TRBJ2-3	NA	CASSGVISGRTDTQYF	TGTGCCAGCAGCGGGGTTATTAGCGGGAGGACAGATACGCAGTATTTT
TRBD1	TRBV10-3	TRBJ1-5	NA	CAVGTEIYQPQHF	TGTGCCGTTGGGACAGAGATTTATCAGCCCCAGCATTTT
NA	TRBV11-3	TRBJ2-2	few	CASSRGAGYTGELFF	TGTGCCAGCAGCCGGGGGGCAGGCTACACCGGGGAGCTGTTTTTT
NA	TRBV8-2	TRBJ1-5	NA	CGSASAARPPEFSVRPSQPQHF	TGTGGCAGTGCATCCGCAGCGCGACCCCCCGAATTCTCGGTCCGGCCTAGCCAGCCCCAGCATTTT
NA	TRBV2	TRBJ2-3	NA	CASSEVRGLFSDTQYF	TGTGCCAGCAGTGAGGTTCGGGGTTTGTTCTCAGATACGCAGTATTTT
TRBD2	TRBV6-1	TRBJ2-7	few	CASIATSGSYEQYF	TGTGCCAGCATAGCAACTAGCGGGAGTTACGAGCAGTACTTC
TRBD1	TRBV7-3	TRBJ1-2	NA	CASSLTMGAGGIYTF	TGTGCCAGCAGCTTAACAATGGGCGCAGGGGGGATCTACACCTTC
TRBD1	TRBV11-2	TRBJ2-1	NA	CASSSWGQGSSYNEQFF	TGTGCCAGCAGCTCCTGGGGACAGGGGAGCTCCTACAATGAGCAGTTCTTC
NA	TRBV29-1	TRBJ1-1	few	CSAFREMNTEAFF	TGCAGCGCCTTCCGGGAAATGAACACTGAAGCTTTCTTT
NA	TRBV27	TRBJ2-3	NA	CASSFGGETQYF	TGTGCCAGCAGTTTCGGAGGCGAGACGCAGTATTTT
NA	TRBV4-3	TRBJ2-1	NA	CASSQDGAEQFF	TGCGCCAGCAGCCAAGATGGGGCAGAGCAGTTCTTC
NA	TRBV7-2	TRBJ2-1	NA	CASSPNLIVGGRGSEQFF	TGTGCCAGCAGCCCGAATCTCATAGTTGGGGGGAGAGGGAGTGAGCAGTTCTTC
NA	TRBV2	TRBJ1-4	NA	CASSTTGPTGSKLFF	TGTGCCAGCAGTACGACAGGCCCGACTGGGTCAAAACTGTTTTTT
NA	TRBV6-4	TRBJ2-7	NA	CASSGGANYEQYF	TGTGCCAGCAGTGGGGGCGCCAACTACGAGCAGTACTTC
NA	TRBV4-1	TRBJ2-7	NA	CASSQVPGATYEQYF	TGCGCCAGCAGCCAAGTCCCGGGAGCGACCTACGAGCAGTACTTC
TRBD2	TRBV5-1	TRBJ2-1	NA	CASSLGLAGLYNEQFF	TGCGCCAGCAGCTTGGGGCTAGCGGGTCTCTACAATGAGCAGTTCTTC
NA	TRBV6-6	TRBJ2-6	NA	CASRGQGAGANVLTF	TGTGCCAGCAGAGGTCAGGGTGCTGGGGCCAACGTCCTGACTTTC
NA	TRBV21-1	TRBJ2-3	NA	CASSKEETPGLAGGRHSTDTQYF	TGTGCCAGCAGCAAAGAGGAAACCCCGGGACTAGCGGGAGGTCGACATAGCACAGATACGCAGTATTTT
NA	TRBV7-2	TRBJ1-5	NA	CASTPGVNQPQHF	TGTGCCAGCACCCCAGGGGTGAATCAGCCCCAGCATTTT
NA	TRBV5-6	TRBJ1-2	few	CASSFPGNYGYTF	TGTGCCAGCAGCTTTCCAGGGAACTATGGCTACACCTTC
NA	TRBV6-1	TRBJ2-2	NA	CASAPGQNTGELFF	TGTGCCAGCGCCCCGGGACAGAACACCGGGGAGCTGTTTTTT
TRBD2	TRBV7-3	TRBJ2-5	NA	CASSVTGGGETQYF	TGTGCCAGCAGCGTCACTGGGGGAGGGGAGACCCAGTACTTC
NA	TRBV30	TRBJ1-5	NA	CAWSGTALDQPQHF	TGTGCCTGGAGTGGAACAGCCCTCGATCAGCCCCAGCATTTT
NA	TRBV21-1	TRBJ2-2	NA	CASSKISGGAATIVRGNRTGELFF	TGTGCCAGCAGCAAAATCTCCGGGGGGGCCGCTACAATCGTTCGAGGTAATAGAACCGGGGAGCTGTTTTTT
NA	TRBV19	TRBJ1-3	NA	CASSFLSGNTIYF	TGTGCCAGTAGTTTCCTCTCTGGAAACACCATATATTTT
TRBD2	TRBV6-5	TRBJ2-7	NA	CASSFLGLAEGYEQYF	TGTGCCAGCAGTTTCCTGGGACTAGCTGAAGGGTACGAGCAGTACTTC
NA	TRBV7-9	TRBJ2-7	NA	CVSSFPGENEQYF	TGTGTCAGCAGCTTCCCAGGGGAAAACGAGCAGTACTTC
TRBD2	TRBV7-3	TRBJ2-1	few	CASSPSGPSYNEQFF	TGTGCCAGCAGTCCTAGCGGGCCCTCCTACAATGAGCAGTTCTTC
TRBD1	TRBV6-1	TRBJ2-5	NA	CASSERQGRETQYF	TGTGCCAGCAGTGAAAGACAGGGACGAGAGACCCAGTACTTC
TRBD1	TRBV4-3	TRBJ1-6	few	CASRRDSFNSPLHF	TGCGCCAGCCGCCGGGACAGCTTTAATTCACCCCTCCACTTT
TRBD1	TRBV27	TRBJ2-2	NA	CASSYLTGANTGELFF	TGTGCCAGCAGTTACCTGACAGGGGCGAACACCGGGGAGCTGTTTTTT
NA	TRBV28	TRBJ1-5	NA	CASTSGLSRQPQHF	TGTGCCAGCACCTCCGGGTTGAGTCGTCAGCCCCAGCATTTT
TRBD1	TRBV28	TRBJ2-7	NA	CASSTLGQGSYEQYF	TGTGCCAGCAGTACGTTGGGACAGGGCTCCTACGAGCAGTACTTC
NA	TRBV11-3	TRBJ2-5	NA	CASSFRGAGETQYF	TGTGCCAGCAGCTTTCGGGGGGCGGGAGAGACCCAGTACTTC